This is a list of T cell receptor beta chains from one sample in a study of T cells in Graves' hyperthyroidism and ophthalmopathy. Using its own MiXCR run on the multiplex PCR reads, TCRdb lists one record per CDR3 protein. The sample yields 400,000 to 600,000 distinct CDR3 sequences, about 16% seen once. Sequencing was carried out using blood. These receptors were taken from a woman aged 25 to 39 with Graves' ophthalmopathy. Both conserved end residues are part of each CDR3. The D gene is left open where the match is weak.

>NA|TRBJ1-2|TRBV12-3/TRBV12-4
CASSPSAGGGYGYTF
>TRBD1|TRBJ1-5|TRBV28
CASSFRGTGSQPQHF
>NA|TRBJ2-2|TRBV5-1
CASREAGVTGELFF
>NA|TRBJ2-2|TRBV20-1
CSANPEGNTGELFF
>TRBD1|TRBJ2-5|TRBV12-3/TRBV12-4
CASSSDTGVGETQYF
>NA|TRBJ2-7|TRBV28
CASSFVVYEQYF
>NA|TRBJ2-2|TRBV10-3
CATQQNTGELFF
>NA|TRBJ1-5|TRBV19
CASSIQANRNSNQPQHF
>NA|TRBJ2-7|TRBV7-9
CASSFFSGPGEQYF
>NA|TRBJ2-7|TRBV20-1
CSAGKSPYEQYF
>NA|TRBJ2-7|TRBV4-3
CASSQEHGAFEQYF
>NA|TRBJ2-7|TRBV18
CASSPPSGQTYEQYF
>NA|TRBJ2-3|TRBV5-1
CASSLVGHPIGGTDTQYF
>NA|TRBJ1-2|TRBV7-9
CASSLAPLDGYTF
>TRBD2|TRBJ2-1|TRBV7-3
CASSSSGRTVEFYEQFF
>NA|TRBJ2-5|TRBV28
CASSRTSFMETQYF
>NA|TRBJ1-6|TRBV20-1
CSARGGVNRNSPLHF
>NA|TRBJ2-5|TRBV30
CAWSVTEETQYF
>NA|TRBJ1-6|TRBV28
CASGPALGVNSPLHF
>NA|TRBJ2-3|TRBV27
CASSSRDSRTDTQYF
>NA|TRBJ2-7|TRBV6-2/TRBV6-3
CASSREQTDSYEQYF
>TRBD2|TRBJ2-1|TRBV20-1
CSADPSLTSGSFDEQFF
>NA|TRBJ2-2|TRBV5-1
CASSASTITGELFF
>TRBD2|TRBJ2-7|TRBV6-2/TRBV6-3
CASSSRRRRESPHEQYF
>NA|TRBJ1-1|TRBV6-2/TRBV6-3
CASSYRSISDGTEAFF
>NA|TRBJ2-7|TRBV7-2
CASSLQQTSPAYEQYF
>NA|TRBJ1-5|TRBV27
CASSFWGKPQHF
>TRBD1|TRBJ2-3|TRBV11-1
CASSSGTGVGDTQYF
>TRBD1|TRBJ2-7|TRBV5-1
CASSPEGQGIYEQYF
>NA|TRBJ2-7|TRBV6-1
CASSVLGGIEQYF
>NA|TRBJ2-2|TRBV15
CATSRDVVLLRGELFF
>NA|TRBJ1-6|TRBV20-1
CSARDPPQGLNSPLHF
>TRBD2|TRBJ2-7|TRBV7-3
CASSLTRTSGAYEQYF
>TRBD1|TRBJ2-3|TRBV29-1
CSGTGDTDTQYF
>TRBD2|TRBJ2-3|TRBV7-9
CASSSGTTMGDTQYF
>NA|TRBJ1-1|TRBV11-3
CASSSGGAGNTEAFF
>NA|TRBJ2-7|TRBV2
CASSADSYEQYF
>TRBD2|TRBJ2-7|TRBV19
CASRGAVAGPPLSYEQYF
>NA|TRBJ1-1|TRBV7-9
CASSLQGYHTEAFF
>NA|TRBJ2-7|TRBV20-1
CSAGPTGPYEQYF
>NA|TRBJ2-7|TRBV18
CASSQLPGPYEQYF
>TRBD1|TRBJ2-3|TRBV6-2/TRBV6-3
CASSGTGVGTDTQYF
>NA|TRBJ2-1|TRBV2
CASSTDEQFF
>TRBD2|TRBJ2-1|TRBV5-1
CASSFLAGGNNEQFF
>TRBD1|TRBJ1-2|TRBV28
CASLRDSITYGYTF
>TRBD2|TRBJ2-2|TRBV28
CASGLAGGYTGELFF
>NA|TRBJ1-1|TRBV5-1
CASSLDGGLATEAFF
>NA|TRBJ2-7|TRBV12-3/TRBV12-4
CASSEAGAYEQYF
>TRBD1|TRBJ1-2|TRBV7-2
CASSLGTGGLGYTF
>NA|TRBJ1-4|TRBV12-3/TRBV12-4
CASISGAGEKLFF